These 17 T cell receptor beta chains originate from one sample sequenced in a study of OX40 agonist ivuxolimab in advanced cancers. This table comes from immunoSEQ multiplex PCR, and its TCRdb copy is limited to in-frame clones, with some not included. The table records about 48,000 clones, around nine tenths of them present only once. The starting material was CD4+ or CD8+ T cells sorted from blood, obtained in a trial of the OX40 agonist ivuxolimab. The receptors were sampled from an adult with an advanced solid tumor such as melanoma, head and neck, liver or kidney cancer.

The J gene is TRBJ2-7, the V gene TRBV29-1; TRBD1 is a possible D gene (5 bases). Germline CDR1 and CDR2: SQVTM and ANQGSEA. The CDR3 sequence is 12 residues long. The V gene lost 4 bases and the J gene lost 6 bases, with 13 bases spanning the gap. The CDR3 reads CSVGMGRGEQYF. Here the CDR3 DNA reads TGCAGCGTTGGGATGGGAAGGGGCGAGCAGTACTTC.

The chain uses TRBV28 and TRBJ2-2, with a weak D call TRBD1 (6 bases). In germline, CDR1 is MDHEN, CDR2 SYDVKM. This CDR3 is built from 12 residues. The V gene lost 7 bases and the J gene lost 4 bases, with 7 bases spanning the gap. The CDR3 loop is CASIQGTGELFF. The CDR3 region has the DNA TGTGCCAGCATACAGGGCACCGGGGAGCTGTTTTTT.

The V and J genes are TRBV11-1 and TRBJ2-7; no clear D. The CDR3 runs 13 residues. The germline V gene encodes CDR1 SGHAT and CDR2 FQDESV (reference sequence). V shed 2 bases and J shed 0 bases, with 5 bases lying between them. The CDR3 region is CASSLPGSYEQYV. Written as DNA, the CDR3 is TGTGCCAGCAGCTTACCAGGCTCCTACGAGCAGTACGTC.

The genes are TRBV7-8 and TRBJ1-2; 7 bases line up with TRBD1. The CDR3 runs to 13 residues. The V gene end was trimmed by 5 bases and the J gene end by 0 bases; junction bases not matched to a gene: 0. CDR1 SGHVS and CDR2 FQNEAQ come from the germline V gene. Here the CDR3 DNA reads TGTGCCAGCAGCCAGGGGGCTAACTATGGCTACACCTTC. Amino acids: CASSQGANYGYTF.

The chain employs TRBV2 and TRBJ1-2; D may be TRBD1 (5 bases). Trimming pared 10 bases from V and 8 bases from J, leaving 17 bases between. CDR3 size: 12 residues. CDR1 and CDR2 (germline): SNHLY, FYNNEI. In DNA, the CDR3 is TGTGCCACCACCGGGACGCTGGGAGGCTACACCTTC. Translated: CATTGTLGGYTF.

The chain uses TRBV2 and TRBJ2-6, with TRBD1 matching over 7 bases. Germline V gives CDR1 SNHLY, CDR2 FYNNEI. This CDR3 is 19 amino acids long. Germline trimming cut 4 bases from V and 2 bases from J; bases unmatched to any gene: 14. This CDR3 reads CASSVQVTGYWPGANVLTF. The CDR3 region has the DNA TGTGCCAGCAGTGTGCAGGTGACAGGGTATTGGCCTGGGGCCAACGTCCTGACTTTC.

This rearrangement joins TRBV6-6 to TRBJ2-3; D ambiguous. Trimming took 2 bases from V and 0 from J, leaving 6 bases between them. Germline CDR1 and CDR2: MNHNY and SVGAGI (reference sequence). The CDR3 length is 14 residues. The CDR3 region is CASSYRASTDTQYF. The CDR3 DNA reads TGTGCCAGCAGTTACAGGGCTAGCACAGATACGCAGTATTTT.

The V call is TRBV28, the J call TRBJ2-6, with D perhaps matching TRBD2 (6 bases). CDR3 length: 19 residues. Trimming removed 3 bases from V and 0 bases from J, with 18 bases in between. Germline-derived CDR1 and CDR2 are MDHEN and SYDVKM. The CDR3: CASSFWPGLQDSGANVLTF. CDR3 bases: TGTGCCAGCAGTTTTTGGCCGGGACTCCAGGACTCTGGGGCCAACGTCCTGACTTTC.

This chain uses TRBV25-1 with TRBJ1-1, with D perhaps TRBD1 (5 bases). The CDR3 contains 15 residues. Deletions cut 6 bases from V and 3 bases from J, with 17 bases between. Germline values: CDR1 MGHDK, CDR2 SYGVNS. CDR3 protein: CASRDSRGGDTEAFF. For the CDR3, the DNA is TGTGCCAGCAGAGACTCACGGGGGGGGGACACTGAAGCTTTCTTT.

The chain recombines TRBV5-6 with TRBJ2-7; D assignment may be TRBD1 or TRBD2 (6 bases each). Trimming removed 4 bases from V and 4 bases from J, with 12 bases in between. In germline, CDR1 is SGHDT, CDR2 YYEEEE. This CDR3 comprises 13 residues. The CDR3 nucleotides are TGTGCCAGCAGCCCGGGGGCGTCGTACGAGCAGTACGTC. Its protein product is CASSPGASYEQYV.

The rearrangement uses TRBV9 and TRBJ1-5; tentatively, D is TRBD1 (6 bases). V lost 3 bases and J 2 bases, leaving 9 bases between the germline ends. The CDR3 sequence is 14 residues long. CDR1 is SGDLS, CDR2 YYNGEE, per germline. The CDR3 loop is CASSASGGNQPQHF. DNA for the CDR3: TGTGCCAGCAGCGCCTCAGGGGGCAATCAGCCCCAGCATTTT.

The chain employs TRBV5-4 and TRBJ2-7; 7 nucleotides line up with TRBD2. This CDR3 comprises 14 residues. Germline CDR1 and CDR2: SGHNT and YYREEE (reference sequence). Germline trimming cut 4 bases from V and 0 bases from J; bases unmatched to any gene: 4. CDR3 protein: CASSKASGSYEQYF. The CDR3, as DNA: TGTGCCAGCAGCAAGGCTAGCGGCTCCTACGAGCAGTACTTC. The full variable domain, with the rest looked up from reference TRBV5-4 and TRBJ2-7, is ETGVTQSPTHLIKTRGQQVTLRCSSQSGHNTVSWYQQALGQGPQFIFQYYREEENGRGNFPPRFSGLQFPNYSSELNVNALELDDSALYLCASSKASGSYEQYFGPGTRLTVT.

V is TRBV6-5 and J is TRBJ2-5; D remains ambiguous. CDR3 length equals 12 residues. The V and J ends lost 8 bases and 1 base respectively, with 8 bases between them. Germline V CDR1 and CDR2: MNHEY, SVGAGI. The CDR3 region is CASGPFQETQYF. CDR3 sequence (DNA): TGTGCCAGCGGACCCTTCCAAGAGACCCAGTACTTC.

The V call is TRBV27, the J call TRBJ2-7, with 8 bases lining up with TRBD2. The CDR3 is 14 residues long. CDR1 and CDR2 from the germline V gene are MNHEY and SMNVEV (reference sequence). The ends lost 6 bases at V and 4 bases at J; junction bases unmatched: 8. The CDR3: CASSKGLAGYEQYV. In DNA form, the CDR3 reads TGTGCCAGCAGCAAAGGACTAGCTGGGTACGAGCAGTACGTC.

This clone was detected a few times. Other DNA sequences of this sample code for an identical CDR3. The chain links TRBV30 to TRBJ1-1; the D gene is possibly TRBD1 (5 bases). Between the trimmed V and J ends, which lost 2 bases and 1 base, there was a span of 8 bases. From germline, CDR1 is GTSNPN and CDR2 SVGIG (reference sequence). This CDR3 is built from 13 residues. CDR3 amino acids: CAWSIDRNTEAFF. CDR3 DNA sequence: TGTGCCTGGAGTATAGACAGGAACACTGAAGCTTTCTTT.

The chain uses TRBV5-6 and TRBJ1-5, with D uncertain. Per germline, CDR1 SGHDT and CDR2 YYEEEE. The CDR3 is 17 residues long. Between the trimmed V and J ends, which lost 0 bases and 1 base, there was a span of 14 bases. CDR3 sequence reads: CASSLGSGFGSNQPQHF. The CDR3 DNA sequence: TGTGCCAGCAGCTTGGGGAGCGGTTTTGGGAGCAATCAGCCCCAGCATTTT.

The chain recombines TRBV2 with TRBJ1-5; D may be TRBD1 (6 bases). This CDR3 has 13 amino acids. Germline assignment: CDR1 SNHLY and CDR2 FYNNEI. The V gene lost 10 bases and the J gene lost 1 base, with 11 bases spanning the gap. CDR3 DNA sequence: TGTGCCACGGGAGGGGGAAGCAATCAGCCCCAGCATTTT. Translation gives CATGGGSNQPQHF.